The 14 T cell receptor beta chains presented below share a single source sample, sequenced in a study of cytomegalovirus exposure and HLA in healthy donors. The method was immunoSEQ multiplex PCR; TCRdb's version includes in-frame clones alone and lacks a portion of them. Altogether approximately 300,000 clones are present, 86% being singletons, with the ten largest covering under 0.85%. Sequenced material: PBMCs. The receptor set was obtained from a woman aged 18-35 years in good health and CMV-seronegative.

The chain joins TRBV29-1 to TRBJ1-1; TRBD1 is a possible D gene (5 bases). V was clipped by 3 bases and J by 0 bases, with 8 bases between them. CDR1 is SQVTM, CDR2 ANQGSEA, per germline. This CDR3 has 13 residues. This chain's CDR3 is CSVDRAVNTEAFF. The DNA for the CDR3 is TGCAGCGTTGACAGGGCCGTGAACACTGAAGCTTTCTTT.

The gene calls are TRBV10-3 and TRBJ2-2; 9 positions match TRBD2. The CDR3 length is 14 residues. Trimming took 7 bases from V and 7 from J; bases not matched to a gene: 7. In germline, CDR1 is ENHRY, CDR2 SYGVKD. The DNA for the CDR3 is TGTGCCATCAAAGAGCGGGAGGAGGGCGGGGAGCTGTTTTTT. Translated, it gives CAIKEREEGGELFF.

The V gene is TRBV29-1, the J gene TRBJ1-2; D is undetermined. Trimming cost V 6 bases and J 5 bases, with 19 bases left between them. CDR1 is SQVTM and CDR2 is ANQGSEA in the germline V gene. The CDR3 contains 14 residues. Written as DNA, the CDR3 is TGCAGCGTGGGCGGACTCTTCGGGGTATATGGCTACACCTTC. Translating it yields CSVGGLFGVYGYTF.

Written as DNA, the CDR3 is TGTGCCAGCAGTTGGACTAGCGGGAGCTCCTACGAGCAGTACTTC. The encoded protein is CASSWTSGSSYEQYF. This chain uses TRBV6-5 with TRBJ2-7; TRBD2 aligns across 13 bases. V was clipped by 4 bases and J by 0 bases; unmatched bases: 0. This CDR3 has 15 residues. CDR1 and CDR2 (germline): MNHEY, SVGAGI.

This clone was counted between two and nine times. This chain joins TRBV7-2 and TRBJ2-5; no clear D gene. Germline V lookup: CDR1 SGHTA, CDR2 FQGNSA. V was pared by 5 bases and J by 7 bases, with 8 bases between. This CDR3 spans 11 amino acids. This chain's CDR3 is CASSLGGTQYF. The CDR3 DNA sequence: TGTGCCAGCAGCCTTGGCGGGACCCAGTACTTC.

The CDR3 spells CASSSRDRGYNEQFF. The DNA for the CDR3 is TGTGCCAGCAGCTCCCGGGACAGAGGCTACAATGAGCAGTTCTTC. V gene TRBV11-2 combines with J gene TRBJ2-1; TRBD1 agrees at 7 bases. The germline gives CDR1 SGHAT, CDR2 FQNNGV. V dropped 4 bases and J dropped 3; count of bases not matched to a gene: 6. The length of the CDR3 is 15 residues. The full variable domain, rest sourced from reference TRBV11-2 and TRBJ2-1, is EAGVAQSPRYKIIEKRQSVAFWCNPISGHATLYWYQQILGQGPKLLIQFQNNGVVDDSQLPKDRFSAERLKGVDSTLKIQPAKLEDSAVYLCASSSRDRGYNEQFFGPGTRLTVL.

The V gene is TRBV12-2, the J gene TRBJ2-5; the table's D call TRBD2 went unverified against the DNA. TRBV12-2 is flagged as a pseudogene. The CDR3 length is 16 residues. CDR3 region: CASRLGTSAYQETQYF. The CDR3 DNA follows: TGTGCAAGTCGCTTAGGGACTAGCGCGTACCAAGAGACCCAGTACTTC.

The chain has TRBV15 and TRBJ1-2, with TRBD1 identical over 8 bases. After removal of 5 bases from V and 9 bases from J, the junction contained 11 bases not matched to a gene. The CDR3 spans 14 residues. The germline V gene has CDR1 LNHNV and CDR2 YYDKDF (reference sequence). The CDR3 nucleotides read TGTGCCACCAGCTCCGGGACAGGAATTCTGAGCTACACCTTC. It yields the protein CATSSGTGILSYTF. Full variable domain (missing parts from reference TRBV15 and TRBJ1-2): DAMVIQNPRYQVTQFGKPVTLSCSQTLNHNVMYWYQQKSSQAPKLLFHYYDKDFNNEADTPDNFQSRRPNTSFCFLDIRSPGLGDTAMYLCATSSGTGILSYTFGSGTRLTVV.

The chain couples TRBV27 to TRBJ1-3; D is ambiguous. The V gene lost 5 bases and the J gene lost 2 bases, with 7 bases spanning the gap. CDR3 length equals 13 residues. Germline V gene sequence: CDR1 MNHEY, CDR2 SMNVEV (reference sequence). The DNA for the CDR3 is TGTGCCAGCAGTCTTACGGCTGGAAACACCATATATTTT. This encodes CASSLTAGNTIYF.

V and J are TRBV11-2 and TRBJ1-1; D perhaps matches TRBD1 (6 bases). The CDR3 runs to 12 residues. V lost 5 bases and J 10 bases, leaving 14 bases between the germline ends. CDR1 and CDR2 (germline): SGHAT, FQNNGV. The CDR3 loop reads CASSTGPLGAFF. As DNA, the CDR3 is TGTGCCAGCAGCACAGGGCCATTGGGAGCTTTCTTT.

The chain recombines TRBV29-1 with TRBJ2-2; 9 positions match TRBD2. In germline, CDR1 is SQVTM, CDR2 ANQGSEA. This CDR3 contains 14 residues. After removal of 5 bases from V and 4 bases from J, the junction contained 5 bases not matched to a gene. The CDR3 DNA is TGCAGCGTTCGTCTAGCGGGGACCACCGGGGAGCTGTTTTTT. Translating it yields CSVRLAGTTGELFF.

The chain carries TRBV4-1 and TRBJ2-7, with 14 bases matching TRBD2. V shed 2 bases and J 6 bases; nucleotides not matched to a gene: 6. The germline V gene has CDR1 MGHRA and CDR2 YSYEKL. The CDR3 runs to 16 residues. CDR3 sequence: CASSQFLGLAGVEQYF. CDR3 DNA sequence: TGCGCCAGCAGCCAATTCCTGGGACTAGCGGGAGTCGAGCAGTACTTC.

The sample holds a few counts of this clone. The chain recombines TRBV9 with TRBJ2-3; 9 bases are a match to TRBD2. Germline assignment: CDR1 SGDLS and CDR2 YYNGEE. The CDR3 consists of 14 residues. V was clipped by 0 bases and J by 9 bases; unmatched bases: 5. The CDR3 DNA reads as TGTGCCAGCAGCGTAGTCGGCGGGAGGGAGACGCAGTATTTT. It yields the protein CASSVVGGRETQYF.

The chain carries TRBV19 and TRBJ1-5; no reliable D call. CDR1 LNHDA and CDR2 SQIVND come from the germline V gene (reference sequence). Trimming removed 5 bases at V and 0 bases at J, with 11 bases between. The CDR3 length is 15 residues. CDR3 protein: CASSPEESSNQPQHF. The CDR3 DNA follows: TGTGCCAGTAGTCCCGAGGAGAGTAGCAATCAGCCCCAGCATTTT.